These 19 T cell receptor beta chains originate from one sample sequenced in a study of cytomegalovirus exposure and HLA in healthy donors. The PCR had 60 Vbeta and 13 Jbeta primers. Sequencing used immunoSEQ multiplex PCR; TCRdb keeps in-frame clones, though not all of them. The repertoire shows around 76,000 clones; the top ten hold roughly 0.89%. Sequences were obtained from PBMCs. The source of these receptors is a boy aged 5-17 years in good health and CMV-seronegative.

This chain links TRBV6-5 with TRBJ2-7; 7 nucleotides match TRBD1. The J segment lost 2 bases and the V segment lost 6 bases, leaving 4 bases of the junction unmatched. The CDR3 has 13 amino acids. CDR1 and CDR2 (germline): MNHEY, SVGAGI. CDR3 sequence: CASSRDRTYEQYF. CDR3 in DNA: TGTGCCAGCAGCAGGGACAGAACCTACGAGCAGTACTTC.

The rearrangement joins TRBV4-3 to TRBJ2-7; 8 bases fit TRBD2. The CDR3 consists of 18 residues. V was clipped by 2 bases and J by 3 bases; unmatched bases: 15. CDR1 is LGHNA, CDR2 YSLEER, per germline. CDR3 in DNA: TGCGCCAGCAGCCAATTCATATCGGGAGGGCCCCGCGTCTACGAGCAGTACTTC. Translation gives CASSQFISGGPRVYEQYF.

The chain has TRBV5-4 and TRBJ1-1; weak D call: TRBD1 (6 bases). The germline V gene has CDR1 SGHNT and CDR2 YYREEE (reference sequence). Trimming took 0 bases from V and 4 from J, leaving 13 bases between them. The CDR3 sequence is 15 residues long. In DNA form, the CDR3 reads TGTGCCAGCAGCTTGGCCCCTCAGGGGAGCACTGAAGCTTTCTTT. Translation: CASSLAPQGSTEAFF.

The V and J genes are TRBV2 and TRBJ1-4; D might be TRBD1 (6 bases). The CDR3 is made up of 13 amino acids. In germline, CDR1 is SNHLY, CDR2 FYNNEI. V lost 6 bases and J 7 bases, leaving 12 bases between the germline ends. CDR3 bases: TGTGCCAGCAGGACAGGTGCGGGTGAAAAACTGTTTTTT. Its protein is CASRTGAGEKLFF. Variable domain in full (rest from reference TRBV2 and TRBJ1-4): EPEVTQTPSHQVTQMGQEVILRCVPISNHLYFYWYRQILGQKVEFLVSFYNNEISEKSEIFDDQFSVERPDGSNFTLKIRSTKLEDSAMYFCASRTGAGEKLFFGSGTQLSVL.

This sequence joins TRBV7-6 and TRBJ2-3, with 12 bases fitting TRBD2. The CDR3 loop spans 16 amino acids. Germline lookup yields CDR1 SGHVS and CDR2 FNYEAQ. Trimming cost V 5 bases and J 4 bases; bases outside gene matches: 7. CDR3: CASSLSSGRASDTQYF. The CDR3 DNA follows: TGTGCCAGCAGCCTATCTAGCGGGAGGGCTTCAGATACGCAGTATTTT.

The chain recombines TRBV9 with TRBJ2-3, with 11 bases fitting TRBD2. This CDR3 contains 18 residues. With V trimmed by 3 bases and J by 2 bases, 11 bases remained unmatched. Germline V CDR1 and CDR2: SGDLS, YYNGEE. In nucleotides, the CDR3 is TGTGCCAGCAGCGCCGGGATGGGGACTAGCGGTTCCACAGATACGCAGTATTTT. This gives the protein CASSAGMGTSGSTDTQYF. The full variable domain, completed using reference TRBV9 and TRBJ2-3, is DSGVTQTPKHLITATGQRVTLRCSPRSGDLSVYWYQQSLDQGLQFLIQYYNGEERAKGNILERFSAQQFPDLHSELNLSSLELGDSALYFCASSAGMGTSGSTDTQYFGPGTRLTVL.

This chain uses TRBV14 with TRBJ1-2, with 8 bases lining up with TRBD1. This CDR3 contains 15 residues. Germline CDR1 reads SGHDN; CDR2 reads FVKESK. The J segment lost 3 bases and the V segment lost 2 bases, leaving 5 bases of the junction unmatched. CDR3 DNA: TGTGCCAGCAGCCAAACAGGGGGTTGGCACTATGGCTACACCTTC. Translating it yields CASSQTGGWHYGYTF.

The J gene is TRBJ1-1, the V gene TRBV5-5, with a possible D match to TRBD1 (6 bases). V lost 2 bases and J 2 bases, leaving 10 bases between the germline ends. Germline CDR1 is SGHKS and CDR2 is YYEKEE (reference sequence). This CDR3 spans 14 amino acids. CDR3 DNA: TGTGCCAGCAGCTTTCGGACAGCCAACACTGAAGCTTTCTTT. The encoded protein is CASSFRTANTEAFF.

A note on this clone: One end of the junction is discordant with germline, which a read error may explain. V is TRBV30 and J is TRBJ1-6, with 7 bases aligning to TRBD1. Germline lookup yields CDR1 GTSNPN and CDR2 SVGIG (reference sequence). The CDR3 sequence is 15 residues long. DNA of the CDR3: TGTGCCTGGAAGGATGGGACAGTCTATAGTTCACCCCTCCACTTT. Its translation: CAWKDGTVYSSPLHF.

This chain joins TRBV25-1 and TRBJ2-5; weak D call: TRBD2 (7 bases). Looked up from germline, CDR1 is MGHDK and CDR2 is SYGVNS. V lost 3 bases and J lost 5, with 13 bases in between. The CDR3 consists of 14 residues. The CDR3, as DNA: TGTGCCAGCAGTGACCCGGGGGGCCGGGAGACCCAGTACTTC. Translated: CASSDPGGRETQYF. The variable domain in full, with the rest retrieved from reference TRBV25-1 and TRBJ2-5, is EADIYQTPRYLVIGTGKKITLECSQTMGHDKMYWYQQDPGMELHLIHYSYGVNSTEKGDLSSESTVSRIRTEHFPLTLESARPSHTSQYLCASSDPGGRETQYFGPGTRLLVL.

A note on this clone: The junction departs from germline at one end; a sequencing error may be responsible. The DNA for the CDR3 is TGTGCCAGCAGCCCGTCCCCGGCTGCTGGCACAGAGACAGCTTTC. It codes for CASSPSPAAGTETAF. The V call is TRBV7-3, the J call TRBJ1-2, with D perhaps matching TRBD1 (5 bases). This CDR3 comprises 15 residues. Germline CDR1 SGHTA, CDR2 FQGTGA. The full variable domain, completed using reference TRBV7-3 and TRBJ1-2, is GAGVSQTPSNKVTEKGKYVELRCDPISGHTALYWYRQSLGQGPEFLIYFQGTGAADDSGLPNDRFFAVRPEGSVSTLKIQRTERGDSAVYLCASSPSPAAGTETAFGSGTRLTVV.

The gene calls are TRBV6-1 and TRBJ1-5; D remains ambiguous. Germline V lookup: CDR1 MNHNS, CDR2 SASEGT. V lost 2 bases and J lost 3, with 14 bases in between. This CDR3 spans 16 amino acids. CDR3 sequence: CASSEWRQVSNQPQHF. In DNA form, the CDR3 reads TGTGCCAGCAGTGAATGGCGCCAGGTATCCAATCAGCCCCAGCATTTT.

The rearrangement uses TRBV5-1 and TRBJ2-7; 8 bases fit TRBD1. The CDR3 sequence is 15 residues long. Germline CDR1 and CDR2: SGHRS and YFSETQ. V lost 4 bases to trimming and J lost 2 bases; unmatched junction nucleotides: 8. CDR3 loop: CASSPRTGSAYEQYF. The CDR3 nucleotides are TGCGCCAGCAGCCCTCGGACAGGGAGCGCCTACGAGCAGTACTTC.

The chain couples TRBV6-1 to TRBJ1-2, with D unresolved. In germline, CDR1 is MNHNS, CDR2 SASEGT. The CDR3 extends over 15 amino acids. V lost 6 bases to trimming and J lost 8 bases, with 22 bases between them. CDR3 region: CASRVGGTSNSGYTF. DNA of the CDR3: TGTGCCAGCAGGGTCGGAGGAACGTCGAATTCGGGCTACACCTTC.

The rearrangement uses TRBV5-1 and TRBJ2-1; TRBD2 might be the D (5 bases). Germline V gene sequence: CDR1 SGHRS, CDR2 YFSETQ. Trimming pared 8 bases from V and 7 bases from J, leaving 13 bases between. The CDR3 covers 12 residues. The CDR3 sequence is CASTTPGNEQFF. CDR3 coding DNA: TGCGCCAGTACGACCCCGGGGAATGAGCAGTTCTTC.

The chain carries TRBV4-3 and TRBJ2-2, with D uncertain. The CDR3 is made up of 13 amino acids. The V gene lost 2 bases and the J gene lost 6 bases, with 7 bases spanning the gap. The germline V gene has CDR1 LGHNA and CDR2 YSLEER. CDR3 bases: TGCGCCAGCAGCCAAATTAGCCCCGGGGAGCTGTTTTTT. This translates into CASSQISPGELFF.

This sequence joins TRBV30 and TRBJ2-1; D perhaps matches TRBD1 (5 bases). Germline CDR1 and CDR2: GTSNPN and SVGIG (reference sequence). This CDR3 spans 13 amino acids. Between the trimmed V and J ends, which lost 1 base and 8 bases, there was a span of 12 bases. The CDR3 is CAWSGWLGDEQFF. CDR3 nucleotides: TGTGCCTGGAGTGGTTGGCTAGGGGATGAGCAGTTCTTC.

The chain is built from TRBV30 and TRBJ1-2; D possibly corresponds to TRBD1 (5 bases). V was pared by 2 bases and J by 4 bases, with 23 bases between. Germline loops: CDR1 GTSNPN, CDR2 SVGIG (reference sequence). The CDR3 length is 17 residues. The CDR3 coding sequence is TGTGCCTGGAGTCATCTAGGGGCCGGATTCAAGGGCTATGGCTACACCTTC. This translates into CAWSHLGAGFKGYGYTF.

The CDR3 DNA sequence: TGCGCCAGCAGCCCTAGCGGGAGGGGGGACTACGAGCAGTACTTC. Translation: CASSPSGRGDYEQYF. The V gene is TRBV4-1, the J gene TRBJ2-7; 12 bases are a match to TRBD2. The junction had 4 bases not matched to a gene; V was cut back by 4 bases and J by 3 bases. This CDR3 has 15 residues. Germline-derived CDR1 and CDR2 are MGHRA and YSYEKL.